This passage covers 15 T cell receptor beta chains from one sample sequenced in a study of blood T cell repertoires in COVID-19. This table comes from immunoSEQ multiplex PCR, and its TCRdb copy is limited to in-frame clones, with some not included. The sample carries under 250,000 clones, around 79% recorded once. Material: peripheral blood. The origin of the receptors is a woman in her thirties or forties with COVID-19, enrolled during active disease.

The chain has TRBV27 and TRBJ1-2; 7 nucleotides agree with TRBD1. Trimming at V came to 7 bases and at J to 3 bases, leaving 26 bases not matched to a gene. This CDR3 spans 20 amino acids. Germline V CDR1 and CDR2: MNHEY, SMNVEV (reference sequence). CDR3 DNA sequence: TGTGCCAGCACCCCTTTTAAATTCCGCGGGCTTTCCGACAGGGACTATGGCTACACCTTC. Its protein is CASTPFKFRGLSDRDYGYTF.

The chain carries TRBV28 and TRBJ2-1, with D possibly TRBD2 on 6 matching bases. With 8 bases removed from V and 0 bases from J, the gap between germline ends came to 11 bases. This CDR3 is 14 amino acids long. Germline CDR1 reads MDHEN; CDR2 reads SYDVKM. CDR3 region: CASLAGSSYNEQFF. The CDR3 region has the DNA TGTGCCAGCTTGGCGGGAAGCTCCTACAATGAGCAGTTCTTC.

This chain connects TRBV30 to TRBJ1-2; D is unresolved. V lost 0 bases and J 5 bases, leaving 7 bases between the germline ends. Germline loops: CDR1 GTSNPN, CDR2 SVGIG (reference sequence). This CDR3 comprises 12 residues. The CDR3 is CAWSVLFYGYTF. The CDR3 DNA reads TGTGCCTGGAGTGTACTCTTTTATGGCTACACCTTC.

This clone was observed a few times. The V gene is TRBV5-1, the J gene TRBJ1-5, with D possibly TRBD1 on 6 matching bases. CDR3 length equals 14 residues. CDR1 is SGHRS and CDR2 is YFSETQ in the germline V gene. V was shortened by 1 base and J by 7 bases, with 12 bases between the two germline ends. CDR3 sequence reads: CASSLRGGNQPQHF. The DNA for the CDR3 is TGCGCCAGCAGCTTGCGAGGGGGAAACCAGCCCCAGCATTTT. Full variable domain (outside the CDR3, taken from reference TRBV5-1 and TRBJ1-5): KAGVTQTPRYLIKTRGQQVTLSCSPISGHRSVSWYQQTPGQGLQFLFEYFSETQRNKGNFPGRFSGRQFSNSRSEMNVSTLELGDSALYLCASSLRGGNQPQHFGDGTRLSIL.

This rearrangement joins TRBV12-3 or TRBV12-4 to TRBJ1-1, with D uncertain. Trimming shortened V by 6 bases and J by 7 bases, and 15 bases separated the two germline ends. CDR3 size: 13 residues. DNA of the CDR3: TGTGCCAGCAGCCATATAGCGGGGTATGAAGCTTTCTTT. Its translation: CASSHIAGYEAFF.

This sequence joins TRBV5-1 and TRBJ2-3; 9 bases agree with TRBD2. The CDR3 totals 16 residues. Germline trimming cut 0 bases from V and 5 bases from J; bases unmatched to any gene: 7. CDR1 SGHRS and CDR2 YFSETQ come from the germline V gene. The CDR3 reads CASSLASGVVRDTQYF. The CDR3 nucleotides read TGCGCCAGCAGCTTGGCTAGCGGGGTAGTACGAGATACGCAGTATTTT.

The J gene is TRBJ1-2, the V gene TRBV18; 7 bases map to TRBD1. The CDR3 runs 15 residues. In germline, CDR1 is KGHSH, CDR2 LQKENI. V shed 6 bases and J 6 bases; nucleotides not matched to a gene: 13. CDR3 sequence (DNA): TGTGCCAGCTCGGCGGGACAGTTTCCCACCAATGGCTACACCTTC. Translated, it gives CASSAGQFPTNGYTF. The full variable domain, its missing parts supplied by reference TRBV18 and TRBJ1-2, is NAGVMQNPRHLVRRRGQEARLRCSPMKGHSHVYWYRQLPEEGLKFMVYLQKENIIDESGMPKERFSAEFPKEGPSILRIQQVVRGDSAAYFCASSAGQFPTNGYTFGSGTRLTVV.

The chain carries TRBV27 and TRBJ1-6, with D tentatively TRBD1 (6 bases). The CDR3 extends over 14 amino acids. V gave up 6 bases and J gave up 7 bases, with 13 bases separating them. Germline CDR1 and CDR2: MNHEY and SMNVEV (reference sequence). The CDR3, as DNA: TGTGCCAGCAGCCTTGGACAGAAGAATTCACCCCTCCACTTT. It yields the protein CASSLGQKNSPLHF.

The gene calls are TRBV4-3 and TRBJ1-2; D remains ambiguous. This CDR3 contains 18 residues. Germline CDR1 is LGHNA and CDR2 is YSLEER. Trimming took off 0 bases at V and 4 bases at J, with 21 bases between the two ends. CDR3 amino acids: CASSQDRASAGSGYGYTF. CDR3 bases: TGCGCCAGCAGCCAAGACCGGGCCTCAGCGGGATCGGGCTATGGCTACACCTTC.

The rearrangement uses TRBV6-5 and TRBJ1-1; the match to TRBD1 covers 8 bases. After removal of 4 bases from V and 1 base from J, the junction contained 2 bases not matched to a gene. This CDR3 comprises 14 residues. Looked up from germline, CDR1 is MNHEY and CDR2 is SVGAGI. The CDR3 loop reads CASSSGQGNTEAFF. In DNA form, the CDR3 reads TGTGCCAGCAGTTCTGGACAGGGGAACACTGAAGCTTTCTTT.

V and J are TRBV2 and TRBJ2-2, with D perhaps matching TRBD1 (6 bases). Per germline, CDR1 SNHLY and CDR2 FYNNEI. This CDR3 has 14 residues. Trimming took off 11 bases at V and 6 bases at J, with 19 bases between the two ends. The CDR3 reads CASEGVAAAGELFF. The CDR3 DNA reads TGTGCCTCAGAGGGGGTAGCCGCAGCCGGGGAGCTGTTTTTT.

The chain couples TRBV4-3 to TRBJ1-2; D perhaps matches TRBD1 (5 bases). Deletions cut 4 bases from V and 2 bases from J, with 17 bases between. The CDR3 spans 16 residues. CDR1 is LGHNA and CDR2 is YSLEER in the germline V gene. CDR3: CASSPYRGHPNYGYTF. The CDR3 DNA follows: TGCGCCAGCAGCCCGTATCGCGGACACCCCAACTATGGCTACACCTTC.

The chain carries TRBV27 and TRBJ2-1, with 7 bases that match TRBD1. This CDR3 has 19 residues. The V segment lost 6 bases and the J segment 2 bases; nucleotides outside the gene matches: 19. The V gene's germline CDR1 is MNHEY and CDR2 SMNVEV (reference sequence). The CDR3 bases are TGTGCCAGCAGCACTCCCGGGACAGTGGGGCTTAGGGCCTACAATGAGCAGTTCTTC. Its translation is CASSTPGTVGLRAYNEQFF.

This rearrangement joins TRBV30 to TRBJ2-7, with D possibly TRBD2 on 6 matching bases. V was trimmed by 2 bases and J by 4 bases, leaving 12 bases between them. From germline, CDR1 is GTSNPN and CDR2 SVGIG (reference sequence). The CDR3 length is 13 residues. CDR3 in DNA: TGTGCCTGGAGTAAAGCGGGTCTGTACGAGCAGTACTTC. It encodes CAWSKAGLYEQYF.

This chain joins TRBV11-3 and TRBJ2-2; D ambiguous. The V end lost 8 bases, the J end lost 4 bases, and 17 bases lay between the germline ends. CDR1 and CDR2 from the germline V gene are SGHNT and YENEEA. This CDR3 is 15 amino acids long. The DNA of the CDR3 is TGTGCCAGCTCCCACTCTTACCTGTCCACCGGGGAGCTGTTTTTT. This gives the protein CASSHSYLSTGELFF.